This T cell receptor beta chain is drawn from a study of Ad26.COV2.S vaccination and SARS-CoV-2 variants. Study-wide context: The donor belonged to the COV1001 Ad26.COV2.S trial arm. The study gave Ad26.COV2.S intramuscularly, once or twice 56 days apart. Study results and limitations: Vaccinees displayed broader spike-specific TCR repertoires than placebo recipients.

The treatment: around 19 received Ad26.COV2.S at low or high dose, single or two shots; roughly five received placebo; per-sample allocation not given. After the first vaccine or placebo injection, samples were drawn on day 63. V lost 6 bases, J lost 5 bases, and 15 bases lay in between. Looked up from germline, CDR1 is SQVTM and CDR2 is ANQGSEA. The CDR3 loop spans 13 amino acids. The method was immunoSEQ multiplex PCR; TCRdb's version includes in-frame clones alone and lacks a portion of them. Among approximately 480,000 clones listed, around nine tenths were seen once. This clone was seen a few times. Its target is not known.

The receptor's source is a person between 18 and 59 years old who received the Ad26.COV2.S COVID-19 vaccine or a placebo. Sequencing was performed on peripheral blood, taken in a trial of Ad26.COV2.S vaccine versus placebo. The chain is built from TRBV29-1 and TRBJ2-3; D may be TRBD1 or TRBD2 (5 bases each). CDR3 in DNA: TGCAGCGTAATGGTCGGGGCCGGAGATACGCAGTATTTT. It yields the protein CSVMVGAGDTQYF.